Following are 8 T cell receptor beta chains from one sample sequenced in a study of T cell responses to AZD1222 COVID-19 vaccine. Using immunoSEQ multiplex PCR, the repertoire was profiled, and TCRdb retains in-frame clones only, with some absent. The sample records roughly 150,000 clones, about 88% being singletons. Sequenced material: peripheral blood, taken on day 0 of AZD1222 vaccination. The receptors here all came from an adult in good health.

The V gene is TRBV15, the J gene TRBJ2-7, with D possibly TRBD2 on 7 matching bases. Looked up from germline, CDR1 is LNHNV and CDR2 is YYDKDF (reference sequence). The CDR3 length is 16 residues. V shed 4 bases and J shed 5 bases, with 21 bases lying between them. The CDR3 loop is CATSKTQLGGQDEQYF. The CDR3 coding sequence is TGTGCCACCAGCAAGACACAGCTGGGGGGGCAGGACGAGCAGTACTTC.

The chain uses TRBV9 and TRBJ1-5, with D tentatively TRBD1 (6 bases). The V end was cut by 3 bases, the J end by 7 bases, with 14 bases between. The CDR3 consists of 14 residues. The germline gives CDR1 SGDLS, CDR2 YYNGEE. CDR3 protein: CASSARGVGQPQHF. DNA for the CDR3: TGTGCCAGCAGCGCTAGGGGGGTGGGCCAGCCCCAGCATTTT.

This clone was counted a single time. The J gene is TRBJ1-6, the V gene TRBV7-8; D possibly corresponds to TRBD1 (6 bases). This CDR3 spans 13 amino acids. Germline V lookup: CDR1 SGHVS, CDR2 FQNEAQ. Trimming took off 7 bases at V and 3 bases at J, with 7 bases between the two ends. CDR3 region: CASTGVYNSPLHF. CDR3 in DNA: TGTGCCAGCACAGGGGTCTATAATTCACCCCTCCACTTT. The full variable domain, its missing parts supplied by reference TRBV7-8 and TRBJ1-6, is GAGVSQSPRYKVAKRGQDVALRCDPISGHVSLFWYQQALGQGPEFLTYFQNEAQLDKSGLPSDRFFAERPEGSVSTLKIQRTQQEDSAVYLCASTGVYNSPLHFGNGTRLTVT.

This clone came up once. The rearrangement uses TRBV19 and TRBJ1-2; no clear D. Trimming removed 0 bases at V and 4 bases at J, with 6 bases between. Germline loops: CDR1 LNHDA, CDR2 SQIVND (reference sequence). The CDR3 is made up of 13 amino acids. CDR3: CASSIESSYGYTF. In DNA form, the CDR3 reads TGTGCCAGTAGTATAGAAAGCAGCTATGGCTACACCTTC.

The chain joins TRBV3-1 (or the pseudogene TRBV3-2) to TRBJ2-1, with 10 bases identical to TRBD2. After removal of 2 bases from V and 10 bases from J, the junction contained 2 bases not matched to a gene. The CDR3 length is 13 residues. Germline CDR1 and CDR2: LGHDT and YNNKEL (reference sequence). Written as DNA, the CDR3 is TGTGCCAGCAGCCAAATAGCGGGAGGCGAGCAGTTCTTC. It encodes CASSQIAGGEQFF.

V usage is TRBV2 and J usage is TRBJ1-5, with 8 bases aligning to TRBD1. Losses at the gene ends were 6 bases for V and 2 bases for J; bases not matched to a gene: 6. CDR1 and CDR2 (germline): SNHLY, FYNNEI. This CDR3 spans 15 amino acids. The CDR3 DNA sequence: TGTGCCAGCAGCCCACAGGGACAGGGCAATCAGCCCCAGCATTTT. The encoded protein is CASSPQGQGNQPQHF.

V is TRBV7-8 and J is TRBJ2-1, with D possibly being TRBD1 (6 bases). The CDR3 sequence is 15 residues long. In germline, CDR1 is SGHVS, CDR2 FQNEAQ. V lost 1 base and J 4 bases, leaving 11 bases between the germline ends. The CDR3 DNA sequence: TGTGCCAGCAGCTTAGACGGACAGAAGTACAATGAGCAGTTCTTC. Encoded protein: CASSLDGQKYNEQFF.

The chain carries TRBV28 and TRBJ1-5; the D gene is possibly TRBD1 (6 bases). The CDR3 sequence is 13 residues long. V dropped 6 bases and J dropped 7 bases, with 13 bases sitting between them. CDR1 is MDHEN and CDR2 is SYDVKM in the germline V gene. The CDR3 sequence: CASSQLGAQPQHF. The CDR3, as DNA: TGTGCCAGCAGCCAACTGGGGGCCCAGCCCCAGCATTTT. Supplemented by reference TRBV28 and TRBJ1-5, the full variable domain reads DVKVTQSSRYLVKRTGEKVFLECVQDMDHENMFWYRQDPGLGLRLIYFSYDVKMKEKGDIPEGYSVSREKKERFSLILESASTNQTSMYLCASSQLGAQPQHFGDGTRLSIL.